The 9 T cell receptor beta chains presented below share a single source sample, sequenced in a study of identical twins. TCRdb called the 5' RACE reads again in MiXCR, with one record for every CDR3 protein. The sample carries about 660,000 distinct CDR3 sequences, around 8.6% recorded once. The data also belong to a second study, concerning yellow fever vaccine responses in identical twins.

Source material: PBMCs. These receptors originate from a woman aged 18 to 35 in good health.

This clonotype was counted many times. This chain connects TRBV7-8 to TRBJ1-4, with D possibly being TRBD1 (5 bases). The germline V and J ends were trimmed by 1 base and 7 bases, with 19 bases remaining between them. This CDR3 spans 17 amino acids. The germline CDR1 and CDR2 sequences are SGHVS and FQNEAQ. The DNA for the CDR3 is TGTGCCAGCAGCTTAGGCATAAGTGGGCAGGGAGGTGAAAAACTGTTTTTT. Translating it yields CASSLGISGQGGEKLFF.

This clonotype was counted between two and nine times. J is TRBJ2-2 and V is TRBV6-5, with 8 bases lining up with TRBD2. V shed 0 bases, J shed 7 bases, and the junction held 13 bases outside the gene matches. The length of the CDR3 is 18 residues. The germline V gene encodes CDR1 MNHEY and CDR2 SVGAGI. CDR3 DNA sequence: TGTGCCAGCAGTTACTCGTGGGGGCTAGCGGGTAGTGACGGGGAGCTGTTTTTT. Translation: CASSYSWGLAGSDGELFF.

This clonotype was counted at least ten times. The chain couples TRBV12-3 or TRBV12-4 to TRBJ2-5; a possible D gene is TRBD2 (6 bases). The CDR3 has 12 amino acids. Trimming left V 8 bases short and J 2 bases short, with 9 bases between. DNA of the CDR3: TGTGCCAGCGGGGGGTATCAAGAGACCCAGTACTTC. Residues: CASGGYQETQYF.

This clonotype was observed at least ten times. The chain has TRBV4-3 and TRBJ2-1, with 10 bases fitting TRBD2. The V segment lost 1 base and the J segment 5 bases; nucleotides outside the gene matches: 2. The CDR3 runs to 15 residues. Per the germline V gene, CDR1 is LGHNA and CDR2 is YSLEER. CDR3 sequence: CASSQVLAGNNEQFF. The DNA of the CDR3 is TGCGCCAGCAGCCAAGTACTAGCGGGAAACAATGAGCAGTTCTTC.

The rearrangement links TRBV5-8 to TRBJ2-7, with D perhaps matching TRBD1 (6 bases). Per germline, CDR1 SGHTS and CDR2 YDEGEE. The CDR3 is 14 residues long. V was trimmed by 4 bases and J by 1 base, leaving 12 bases between them. The CDR3: CASSIPGTSYEQYF. The CDR3 DNA reads TGTGCCAGCAGCATACCCGGGACATCCTACGAGCAGTACTTC.

This clonotype has only a few counts. The chain combines TRBV7-9 with TRBJ2-7, with 12 bases identical to TRBD1. Germline CDR1 and CDR2: SEHNR and FQNEAQ (reference sequence). CDR3 length: 15 amino acids. V was clipped by 11 bases and J by 3 bases; unmatched bases: 11. DNA for the CDR3: TGTGCCTCAACCTTGGGACAGGGGGCCGACTACGAGCAGTACTTC. As protein: CASTLGQGADYEQYF.

This clonotype was seen at least ten times. This chain joins TRBV7-9 and TRBJ2-3; TRBD2 might be the D (6 bases). This CDR3 has 16 residues. Germline V gene lookup returns CDR1 SEHNR and CDR2 FQNEAQ (reference sequence). Trimming stripped 1 base from V and 2 bases from J, with 13 bases between. The CDR3 bases are TGTGCCAGCAGCTTAGAAGCGGGCAGCTTCACAGATACGCAGTATTTT. Residues: CASSLEAGSFTDTQYF.

In its sample, this clonotype was seen many times. V gene TRBV5-1 combines with J gene TRBJ2-4; D is unresolved. Deletions cut 0 bases from V and 2 bases from J, with 9 bases between. There are 15 residues in the CDR3. CDR1 is SGHRS, CDR2 YFSETQ, per germline. Here the CDR3 reads CASSLDTQPKNIQYF. CDR3 in DNA: TGCGCCAGCAGCTTGGATACTCAGCCCAAAAACATTCAGTACTTC.

The table lists this clonotype with a few counts. This sequence joins TRBV14 and TRBJ2-1, with D maybe TRBD1 (5 bases). The CDR3 contains 16 residues. Germline CDR1 and CDR2: SGHDN and FVKESK. Trimming shortened V by 1 base and J by 0 bases, and 10 bases separated the two germline ends. The CDR3 nucleotides are TGTGCCAGCAGCCAAGGGACATTCAGCTCCTACAATGAGCAGTTCTTC. Its translation: CASSQGTFSSYNEQFF.